This T cell receptor (beta chain) is from a study of blood T cells in healthy people across ages. This clonotype was detected once. The antigen remains undetermined. Study observations and caveats: No conclusive comparison of naive versus antigen-experienced cells was possible with unsorted PBMCs. Diversity was higher, and naive CD4+ cells more numerous, in long-lived donors than in aged donors.

The length of the CDR3 is 19 residues. Trimming removed 2 bases from V and 2 bases from J; junction bases left unmatched: 11. Together with a sample-barcoded 5' primer, a J-beta primer mix was included in a second PCR lasting roughly 6 to 12 cycles. Carrying 12 random nucleotides, a template-switch adaptor labeled each individual cDNA molecule. Using its own MiXCR run on the 5' RACE reads, TCRdb lists one record per CDR3 protein. The table has around 1,100,000 distinct CDR3 sequences, around two fifths seen once. PBMCs, at least 7 million per sample, were isolated. The specimen sequenced was blood. The receptor was derived from a man younger than 30 in good health. The chain uses TRBV12-3 or TRBV12-4 and TRBJ2-2; 10 bases match TRBD1. The CDR3 region is CASSLRSGTGVDNTGELFF. In DNA, the CDR3 is TGTGCCAGCAGTTTAAGGTCCGGGACAGGGGTTGACAACACCGGGGAGCTGTTTTTT.